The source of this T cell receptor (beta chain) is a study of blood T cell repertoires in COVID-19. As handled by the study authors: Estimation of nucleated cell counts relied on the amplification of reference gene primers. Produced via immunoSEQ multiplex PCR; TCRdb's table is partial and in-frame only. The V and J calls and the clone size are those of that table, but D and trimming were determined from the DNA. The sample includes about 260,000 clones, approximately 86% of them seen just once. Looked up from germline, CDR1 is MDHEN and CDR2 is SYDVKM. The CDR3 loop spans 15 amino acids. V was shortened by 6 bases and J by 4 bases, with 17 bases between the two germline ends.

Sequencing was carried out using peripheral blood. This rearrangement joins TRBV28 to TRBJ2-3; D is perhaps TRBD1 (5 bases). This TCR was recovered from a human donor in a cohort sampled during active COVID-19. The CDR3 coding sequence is TGTGCCAGCAGGGGGCAGGGATCCCCCCCAGATACGCAGTATTTT. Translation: CASRGQGSPPDTQYF.